This T cell receptor (beta chain) is drawn from a study of control samples from healthy donors and cancer patients. From germline, CDR1 is SEHNR and CDR2 FQNEAQ (reference sequence). The CDR3 sequence is 15 residues long. The V segment lost 4 bases and the J segment 6 bases; nucleotides outside the gene matches: 9. Using immunoSEQ multiplex PCR, the repertoire was profiled, and TCRdb retains in-frame clones only, with some absent. Among approximately 150,000 clones, under 96% were seen once, and the ten largest hold under 1.2%. The chain employs TRBV7-9 and TRBJ2-7; TRBD1 agrees at 10 bases. This clonotype originated in a woman between 25 and 40 years old in good health. The specimen sequenced was blood. The CDR3 region has the DNA TGTGCCAGCAGCTGGGTATCCGGGACAGGGGCCGAGCAGTACTTC. It translates to CASSWVSGTGAEQYF.